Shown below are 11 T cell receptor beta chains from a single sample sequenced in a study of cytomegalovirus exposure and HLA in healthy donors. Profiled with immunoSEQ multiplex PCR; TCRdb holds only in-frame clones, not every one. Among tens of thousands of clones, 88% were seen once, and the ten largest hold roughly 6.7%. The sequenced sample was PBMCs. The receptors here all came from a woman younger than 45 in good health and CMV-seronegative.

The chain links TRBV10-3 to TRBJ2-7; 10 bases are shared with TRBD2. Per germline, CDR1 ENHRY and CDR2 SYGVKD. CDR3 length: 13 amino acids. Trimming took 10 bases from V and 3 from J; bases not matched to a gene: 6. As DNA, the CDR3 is TGTGCCACCGGGGCTAGCGGGAGCTACGAGCAGTACTTC. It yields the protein CATGASGSYEQYF.

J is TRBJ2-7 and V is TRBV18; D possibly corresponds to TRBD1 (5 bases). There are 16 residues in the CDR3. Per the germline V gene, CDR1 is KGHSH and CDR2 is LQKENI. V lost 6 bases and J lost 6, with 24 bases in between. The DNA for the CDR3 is TGTGCCAGCTCTCAGACGACAGATATCTTCTCGGCCGAGCAGTACTTC. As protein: CASSQTTDIFSAEQYF.

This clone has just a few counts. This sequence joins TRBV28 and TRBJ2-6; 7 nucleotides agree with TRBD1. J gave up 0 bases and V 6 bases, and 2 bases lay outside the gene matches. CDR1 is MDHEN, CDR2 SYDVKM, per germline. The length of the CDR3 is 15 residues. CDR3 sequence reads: CASRGGGSGANVLTF. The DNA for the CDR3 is TGTGCCAGCAGAGGGGGCGGCTCTGGGGCCAACGTCCTGACTTTC.

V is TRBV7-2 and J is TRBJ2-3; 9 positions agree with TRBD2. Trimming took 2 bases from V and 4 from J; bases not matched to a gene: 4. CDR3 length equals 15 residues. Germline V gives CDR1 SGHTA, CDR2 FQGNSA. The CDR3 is CASSLRGRAADTQYF. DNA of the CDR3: TGTGCCAGCAGCTTACGCGGGAGGGCGGCAGATACGCAGTATTTT.

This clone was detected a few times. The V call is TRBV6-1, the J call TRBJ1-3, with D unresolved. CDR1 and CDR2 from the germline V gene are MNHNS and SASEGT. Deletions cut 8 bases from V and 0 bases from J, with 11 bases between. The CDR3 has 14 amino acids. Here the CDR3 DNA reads TGTGCCAGCTCCCGAGTCATCTCTGGAAACACCATATATTTT. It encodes CASSRVISGNTIYF.

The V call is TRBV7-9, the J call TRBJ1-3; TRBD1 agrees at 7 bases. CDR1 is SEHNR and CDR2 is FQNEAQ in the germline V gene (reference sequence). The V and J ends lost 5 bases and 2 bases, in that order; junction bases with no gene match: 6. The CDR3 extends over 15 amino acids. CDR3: CASSRTGTAGNTIYF. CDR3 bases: TGTGCCAGCAGCCGCACCGGGACAGCTGGAAACACCATATATTTT.

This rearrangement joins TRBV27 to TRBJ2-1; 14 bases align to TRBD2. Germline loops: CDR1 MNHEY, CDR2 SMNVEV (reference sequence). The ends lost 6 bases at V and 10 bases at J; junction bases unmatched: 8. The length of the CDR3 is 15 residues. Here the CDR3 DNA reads TGTGCCAGCAGATCGACTAGCGGGAGGGCAAGAGAGCAGTTCTTC. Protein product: CASRSTSGRAREQFF.

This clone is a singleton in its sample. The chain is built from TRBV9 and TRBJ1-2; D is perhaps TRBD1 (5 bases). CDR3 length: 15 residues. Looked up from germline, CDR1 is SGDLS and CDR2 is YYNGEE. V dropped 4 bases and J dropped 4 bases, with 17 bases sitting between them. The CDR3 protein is CASSQTGVQSYGYTF. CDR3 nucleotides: TGTGCCAGCAGCCAGACGGGGGTGCAGTCCTATGGCTACACCTTC.

CDR3 bases: TGTGCCAGCACCCTCTCCCCCTCTGGGGCCAACGTCCTGACTTTC. It encodes CASTLSPSGANVLTF. The chain recombines TRBV5-6 with TRBJ2-6; D ambiguous. The germline V and J ends were trimmed by 6 bases and 0 bases, with 10 bases remaining between them. The CDR3 loop spans 15 amino acids. Germline CDR1 is SGHDT and CDR2 is YYEEEE.

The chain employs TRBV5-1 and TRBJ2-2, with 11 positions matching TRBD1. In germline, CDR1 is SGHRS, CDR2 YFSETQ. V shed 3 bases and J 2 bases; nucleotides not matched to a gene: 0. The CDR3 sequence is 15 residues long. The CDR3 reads CASSWTGGNTGELFF. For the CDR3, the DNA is TGCGCCAGCAGCTGGACAGGGGGCAACACCGGGGAGCTGTTTTTT.

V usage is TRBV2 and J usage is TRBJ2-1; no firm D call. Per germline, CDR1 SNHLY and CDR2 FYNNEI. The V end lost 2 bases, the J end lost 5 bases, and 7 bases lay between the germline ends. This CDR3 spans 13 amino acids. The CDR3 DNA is TGTGCCAGCAGTGAACGACTGGACAATGAGCAGTTCTTC. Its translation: CASSERLDNEQFF.